These 12 T cell receptor beta chains came from one sample sequenced in a study of shared clonotypes between healthy human individuals. The repertoire was sequenced with immunoSEQ multiplex PCR; TCRdb's copy has only in-frame clones and lacks some. The sample has hundreds of thousands of clones, about 80% seen once. Sequenced: PBMCs. These receptors came from a middle-aged woman in good health. Some clones in this sample may be carry-over from other donors' samples.

The chain combines TRBV5-4 with TRBJ2-7; perhaps D is TRBD1 or TRBD2 (5 bases each). This CDR3 has 16 residues. Trimming cost V 0 bases and J 0 bases, with 13 bases left between them. Germline-derived CDR1 and CDR2 are SGHNT and YYREEE (reference sequence). The CDR3 loop reads CASSLAGAGSSYEQYF. DNA for the CDR3: TGTGCCAGCAGCTTGGCCGGTGCAGGGAGCTCCTACGAGCAGTACTTC.

There are a few counts of this clone. This chain links TRBV5-4 with TRBJ2-5; tentatively, D is TRBD1 or TRBD2 (5 bases each). The CDR3 is 13 residues long. Germline CDR1 is SGHNT and CDR2 is YYREEE (reference sequence). Trimming removed 4 bases from V and 5 bases from J, with 12 bases in between. CDR3 loop: CASSGGIVETQYF. CDR3 DNA: TGTGCCAGCAGCGGGGGAATAGTCGAGACCCAGTACTTC.

This clone appeared a single time. Since a far larger clone is one base different, this is likely a read error. J is TRBJ2-7 and V is TRBV30; D is possibly TRBD2 (5 bases). Germline-derived CDR1 and CDR2 are GTSNPN and SVGIG (reference sequence). This CDR3 region has 13 residues. CDR3 sequence (DNA): TGTGCCTGGGAGGGTCCCTTTAAGGGCGAGCGGTACTTC. Encoded protein: CAWEGPFKGERYF.

This sequence joins TRBV7-2 and TRBJ2-7, with D uncertain. Trimming shortened V by 4 bases and J by 0 bases, and 19 bases separated the two germline ends. The germline gives CDR1 SGHTA, CDR2 FQGNSA. This CDR3 comprises 17 residues. CDR3 sequence (DNA): TGTGCCAGCAGCTCCCTAAGTTCAAATCCCTTCTCCTACGAGCAGTACTTC. Its translation is CASSSLSSNPFSYEQYF.

This sequence joins TRBV7-9 and TRBJ2-7; D remains unclear. This CDR3 spans 15 amino acids. The ends were cut back, 2 bases at V and 2 bases at J, with 13 bases in the middle. The germline CDR1 and CDR2 sequences are SEHNR and FQNEAQ (reference sequence). The CDR3 loop reads CASSLFSALTYEQYF. The CDR3 DNA reads TGTGCCAGCAGCTTATTTTCAGCGTTAACCTACGAGCAGTACTTC.

The chain combines TRBV7-9 with TRBJ2-1, with 10 nucleotides matching TRBD2. Germline CDR1 reads SEHNR; CDR2 reads FQNEAQ (reference sequence). The CDR3 is 15 amino acids. The V segment lost 5 bases and the J segment 6 bases; nucleotides outside the gene matches: 7. The CDR3 nucleotides are TGTGCCAGCAGCCTGTCTAGCGGGAGTCTCAATGAGCAGTTCTTC. Translating it yields CASSLSSGSLNEQFF.

V is TRBV2 and J is TRBJ2-1; 10 positions agree with TRBD2. Germline loops: CDR1 SNHLY, CDR2 FYNNEI. Trimming at V came to 6 bases and at J to 3 bases, leaving 2 bases not matched to a gene. The CDR3 has 14 residues. DNA of the CDR3: TGTGCCAGCAGCACTAGCGGGGACTACAATGAGCAGTTCTTC. Translated: CASSTSGDYNEQFF.

The chain employs TRBV7-2 and TRBJ2-7; D is unresolved. Germline CDR1 is SGHTA and CDR2 is FQGNSA. With 4 bases removed from V and 6 bases from J, the gap between germline ends came to 13 bases. This CDR3 region has 13 residues. The CDR3 DNA follows: TGTGCCAGCAGCTCCGATCGAGGCGGCGAGCAGTACTTC. Its protein product is CASSSDRGGEQYF.

The chain is built from TRBV27 and TRBJ1-1; D is undetermined. Deletions cut 0 bases from V and 2 bases from J, with 22 bases between. CDR3 length equals 19 residues. Looked up from germline, CDR1 is MNHEY and CDR2 is SMNVEV (reference sequence). The CDR3 DNA reads as TGTGCCAGCAGTTTATCCCCGAGAATCGCGGAATTTCAAAACACTGAAGCTTTCTTT. It codes for CASSLSPRIAEFQNTEAFF.

The chain employs TRBV9 and TRBJ2-3; TRBD1 is a possible D gene (5 bases). Germline CDR1 SGDLS, CDR2 YYNGEE. The germline V and J ends were trimmed by 0 bases and 4 bases, with 12 bases remaining between them. The CDR3 length is 15 residues. The CDR3 DNA follows: TGTGCCAGCAGCGTAGGGGAAGGGGTAGCAGATACGCAGTATTTT. Translation gives CASSVGEGVADTQYF.

The CDR3 reads CASSEIRATYEQYF. DNA of the CDR3: TGTGCCAGCAGTGAGATCAGGGCCACCTACGAGCAGTACTTC. This chain connects TRBV2 to TRBJ2-7; D possibly corresponds to TRBD1 (5 bases). The CDR3 has 14 residues. The germline CDR1 and CDR2 sequences are SNHLY and FYNNEI. V lost 3 bases and J 2 bases, leaving 11 bases between the germline ends.

The rearrangement uses TRBV7-2 and TRBJ2-1; 12 positions match TRBD2. Germline assignment: CDR1 SGHTA and CDR2 FQGNSA. J lost 4 bases, V lost 5 bases, and 6 bases had no gene match. The CDR3 has 16 amino acids. In nucleotides, the CDR3 is TGTGCCAGCAGCGCTAGCGGGAGGGAACCTTACAATGAGCAGTTCTTC. This encodes CASSASGREPYNEQFF. The variable domain in full, completed from reference TRBV7-2 and TRBJ2-1, reads GAGVSQSPSNKVTEKGKDVELRCDPISGHTALYWYRQSLGQGLEFLIYFQGNSAPDKSGLPSDRFSAERTGGSVSTLTIQRTQQEDSAVYLCASSASGREPYNEQFFGPGTRLTVL.